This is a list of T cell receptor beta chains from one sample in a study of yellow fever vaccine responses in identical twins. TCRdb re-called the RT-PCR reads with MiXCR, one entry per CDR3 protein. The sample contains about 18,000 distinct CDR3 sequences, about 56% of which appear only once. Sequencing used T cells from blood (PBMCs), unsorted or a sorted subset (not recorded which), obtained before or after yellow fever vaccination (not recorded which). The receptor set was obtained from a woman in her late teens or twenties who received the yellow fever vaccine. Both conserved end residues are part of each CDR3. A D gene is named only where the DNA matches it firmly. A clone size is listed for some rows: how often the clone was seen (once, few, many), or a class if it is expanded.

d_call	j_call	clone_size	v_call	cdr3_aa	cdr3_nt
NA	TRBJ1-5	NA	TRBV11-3	CASSLSELISNQPQHF	TGTGCCAGCAGCTTATCTGAATTAATTAGCAATCAGCCCCAGCATTTT
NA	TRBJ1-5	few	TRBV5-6	CASSLYSGSNQPQHF	TGTGCCAGCAGCTTATATTCGGGGAGCAATCAGCCCCAGCATTTT
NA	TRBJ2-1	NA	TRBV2	CASSIYSGVAGYNEQFF	TGTGCCAGCAGTATCTACTCCGGGGTGGCCGGTTACAATGAGCAGTTCTTC
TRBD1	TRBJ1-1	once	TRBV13	CASSHLFGGQLNTEAFF	TGTGCCAGCAGCCACCTCTTCGGGGGACAGCTGAACACTGAAGCTTTCTTT
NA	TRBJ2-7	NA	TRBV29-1	CSVDGAPNEQYF	TGCAGCGTTGATGGAGCCCCCAACGAGCAGTACTTC
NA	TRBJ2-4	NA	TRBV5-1	CASSEDRAKNIQYF	TGCGCCAGCAGCGAGGACAGAGCCAAAAACATTCAGTACTTC
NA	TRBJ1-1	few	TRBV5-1	CASSLANVPDGAFF	TGCGCCAGCAGCTTGGCAAACGTCCCTGATGGAGCTTTCTTT
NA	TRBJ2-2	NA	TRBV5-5	CASSLGKVTGELFF	TGTGCCAGCAGCTTGGGGAAGGTGACCGGGGAGCTGTTTTTT
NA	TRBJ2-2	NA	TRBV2	CASSPNGGTGELFF	TGTGCCAGCAGTCCCAACGGCGGTACCGGGGAGCTGTTTTTT
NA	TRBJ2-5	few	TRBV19	CASTAGETQYF	TGTGCCAGTACCGCGGGGGAGACCCAGTACTTC
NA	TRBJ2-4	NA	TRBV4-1	CASSDGYRAKNIQYF	TGCGCCAGCTCAGACGGATATAGAGCCAAAAACATTCAGTACTTC
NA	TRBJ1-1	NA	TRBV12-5	CASGLRGNTEAFF	TGTGCTAGTGGTTTGCGGGGGAACACTGAAGCTTTCTTT
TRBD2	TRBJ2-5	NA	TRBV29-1	CSGGGSWETQYF	TGCAGCGGGGGGGGTAGTTGGGAGACCCAGTACTTC
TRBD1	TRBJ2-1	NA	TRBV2	CATHPDRVSNEQFF	TGTGCCACTCACCCGGACAGGGTGAGCAATGAGCAGTTCTTC
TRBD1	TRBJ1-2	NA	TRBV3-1	CASSVNPDRILYGYTF	TGTGCCAGCAGCGTGAACCCGGACAGGATCCTATATGGCTACACCTTC
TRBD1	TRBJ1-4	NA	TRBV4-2	CASSPSGTGNEKLFF	TGTGCCAGCAGCCCGTCCGGGACAGGGAATGAAAAACTGTTTTTT
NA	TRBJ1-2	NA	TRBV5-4	CASSLTVSFSGYTF	TGTGCCAGCAGCTTGACTGTCAGCTTTTCTGGCTACACCTTC
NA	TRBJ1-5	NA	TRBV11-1	CASGNINQPQHF	TGTGCCAGCGGCAACATTAATCAGCCCCAGCATTTT
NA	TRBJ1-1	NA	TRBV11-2	CASSFGRVNTEAFF	TGTGCCAGCAGCTTCGGCCGGGTGAACACTGAAGCTTTCTTT
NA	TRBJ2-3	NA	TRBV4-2	CASSLNQLTDTQYF	TGTGCCAGCAGCCTGAATCAACTCACAGATACGCAGTATTTT
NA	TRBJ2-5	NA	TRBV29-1	CSARPNQETQYF	TGCAGTGCTCGGCCCAACCAAGAGACCCAGTACTTC
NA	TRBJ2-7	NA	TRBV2	CASSVTGISYEQYF	TGTGCCAGCAGTGTTACAGGGATATCCTACGAGCAGTACTTC
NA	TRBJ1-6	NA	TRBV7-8	CASSLPRPPLHF	TGTGCCAGCAGCCTCCCAAGGCCACCCCTCCACTTT
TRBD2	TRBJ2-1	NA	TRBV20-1	CGGLAGGPRNEQFF	TGCGGAGGACTAGCGGGAGGGCCGAGGAATGAGCAGTTCTTC
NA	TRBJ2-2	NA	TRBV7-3	CASSLSSLNTGELFF	TGTGCCAGCAGCTTATCTAGCCTTAACACCGGGGAGCTGTTTTTT
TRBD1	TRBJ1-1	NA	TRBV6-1	CASRRQGPTEAFF	TGTGCCAGCAGGAGACAGGGCCCGACTGAAGCTTTCTTT
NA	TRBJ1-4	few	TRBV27	CASSPSGRGEKLFF	TGTGCCAGCAGTCCGTCGGGGCGCGGTGAAAAACTGTTTTTT
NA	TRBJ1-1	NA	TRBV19	CASSAETGKNTEAFF	TGTGCCAGTAGTGCCGAAACAGGGAAGAACACTGAAGCTTTCTTT
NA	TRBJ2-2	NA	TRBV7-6	CASSLTITGELFF	TGTGCCAGCAGCTTAACCATTACCGGGGAGCTGTTTTTT
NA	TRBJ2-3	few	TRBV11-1	CASSPPGSTTDTQYF	TGTGCCAGCAGCCCACCGGGGAGCACCACAGATACGCAGTATTTT
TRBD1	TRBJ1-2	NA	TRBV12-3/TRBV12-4	CASSLRTGNYGYTF	TGTGCCAGCAGTCTAAGGACAGGGAACTATGGCTACACCTTC
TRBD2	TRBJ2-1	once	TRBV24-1	CATSDSGPGTSGRVAYNEQFF	TGTGCCACCAGTGATTCAGGACCCGGGACTAGCGGGAGAGTTGCCTACAATGAGCAGTTCTTC
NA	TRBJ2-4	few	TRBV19	CASSIFSTVSTMSKNIQYF	TGTGCCAGTAGTATATTTTCTACCGTGTCTACGATGTCCAAAAACATTCAGTACTTC
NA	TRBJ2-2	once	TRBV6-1	CASSPQNGELFF	TGTGCCAGCAGTCCCCAAAACGGGGAGCTGTTTTTT
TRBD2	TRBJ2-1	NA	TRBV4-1	CASSQLAGTVNEQFF	TGCGCCAGCAGCCAACTAGCGGGGACTGTCAATGAGCAGTTCTTC
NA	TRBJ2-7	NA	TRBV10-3	CAISESGLGTQYF	TGTGCCATCAGTGAGTCAGGTCTGGGCACCCAGTACTTC
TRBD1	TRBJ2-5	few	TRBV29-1	CSVESSGTEQETQYF	TGCAGCGTTGAATCGTCCGGGACAGAACAAGAGACCCAGTACTTC
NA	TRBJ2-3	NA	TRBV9	CASSVGYNTDTQYF	TGTGCCAGCAGCGTAGGGTATAACACAGATACGCAGTATTTT
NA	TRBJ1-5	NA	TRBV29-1	CSVGGSNQPQHF	TGCAGCGTTGGGGGGAGCAATCAGCCCCAGCATTTT
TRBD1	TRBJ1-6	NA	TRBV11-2	CASSLGQGSSYNSPLHF	TGTGCCAGCAGCCTGGGACAGGGGAGCTCCTATAATTCACCCCTCCACTTT
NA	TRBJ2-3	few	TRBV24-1	CATSDFRQATDTQYF	TGTGCCACCAGTGATTTTCGACAGGCCACAGATACGCAGTATTTT
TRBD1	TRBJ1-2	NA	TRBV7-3	CASSLTGAEGYTF	TGTGCCAGCAGCTTGACAGGGGCGGAGGGCTACACCTTC
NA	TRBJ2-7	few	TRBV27	CASSLSIATYEQYF	TGTGCCAGCAGTTTATCAATAGCTACCTACGAGCAGTACTTC
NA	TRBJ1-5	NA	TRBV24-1	CATSLGPQHF	TGTGCCACCAGCCTAGGGCCCCAGCATTTT
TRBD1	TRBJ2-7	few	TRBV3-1	CASSQESTGDYEQYF	TGTGCCAGCAGCCAAGAGAGTACAGGGGACTACGAGCAGTACTTC
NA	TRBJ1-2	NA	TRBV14	CASSQAGGASRGYTF	TGTGCCAGCAGCCAAGCGGGGGGCGCTTCTAGGGGCTACACCTTC
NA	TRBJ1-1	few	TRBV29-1	CSVERQESTEAFF	TGCAGCGTCGAACGACAGGAAAGCACTGAAGCTTTCTTT
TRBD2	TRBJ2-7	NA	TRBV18	CASSPPGLNYEQYF	TGTGCCAGCTCACCGCCGGGACTAAACTACGAGCAGTACTTC
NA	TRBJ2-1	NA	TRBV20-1	CSARDYPGYNEQFF	TGCAGTGCTAGAGATTACCCGGGGTACAATGAGCAGTTCTTC
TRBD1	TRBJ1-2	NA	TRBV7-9	CASSLDRTGALNYGYTF	TGTGCCAGCAGCTTAGACCGGACAGGGGCATTAAACTATGGCTACACCTTC
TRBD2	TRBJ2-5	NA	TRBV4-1	CASRSSGQETQYF	TGCGCCAGCCGCTCTAGCGGCCAAGAGACCCAGTACTTC
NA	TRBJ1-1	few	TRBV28	CASSSPGQGEAFF	TGTGCCAGCAGTTCCCCCGGGCAGGGTGAAGCTTTCTTT
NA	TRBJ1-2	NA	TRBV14	CASSLNQGLYYGYTF	TGTGCCAGCAGCTTAAACCAGGGGCTTTACTATGGCTACACCTTC